These 23 T cell receptor beta chains were all obtained from the same sample, sequenced in a study of OX40 agonist ivuxolimab in advanced cancers. Sequencing was performed with immunoSEQ multiplex PCR; in TCRdb, only in-frame clones are kept and a portion is missing. The sample shows under 40,000 clones, around 81% of them seen only once. The material sequenced was CD4+ or CD8+ T cells sorted from blood, taken in a trial of the OX40 agonist ivuxolimab. These receptors were collected from an adult with an advanced solid tumor such as melanoma, head and neck, liver or kidney cancer.

This clone was counted only a few times. The chain joins TRBV28 to TRBJ2-7; D may be TRBD1 (6 bases). This CDR3 has 14 residues. Germline-derived CDR1 and CDR2 are MDHEN and SYDVKM. Trimming cost V 7 bases and J 6 bases, with 19 bases left between them. CDR3 protein: CASNIPGHPSEQYF. CDR3 coding DNA: TGTGCCAGCAATATCCCGGGACACCCTTCCGAGCAGTACTTC.

Only one count was recorded for this clone. This chain uses TRBV10-3 with TRBJ2-3, with TRBD1 identical over 7 bases. With 9 bases clipped from V and 2 bases from J, the junction kept 5 bases outside the gene matches. Germline V gene lookup returns CDR1 ENHRY and CDR2 SYGVKD. This CDR3 comprises 13 residues. CDR3 bases: TGTGCCATAGAAGACAGGGACACAGATACGCAGTATTTT. This gives the protein CAIEDRDTDTQYF.

This clone was seen a single time. The chain's CDR3 is CASKASSGRRNTGELFF. In DNA form, the CDR3 reads TGTGCCAGCAAAGCGTCGAGCGGGAGGAGGAACACCGGGGAGCTGTTTTTT. V usage is TRBV2 and J usage is TRBJ2-2, with 9 positions matching TRBD2. CDR1 and CDR2 (germline): SNHLY, FYNNEI. The CDR3 consists of 17 residues. J gave up 1 base and V 7 bases, and 10 bases lay outside the gene matches.

J is TRBJ1-3 and V is TRBV19; D gene uncertain. The ends were cut back, 4 bases at V and 0 bases at J, with 7 bases in the middle. Looked up from germline, CDR1 is LNHDA and CDR2 is SQIVND (reference sequence). There are 14 residues in the CDR3. The CDR3 bases are TGTGCCAGTAGTACAACCTTCTCTGGAAACACCATATATTTT. Translation: CASSTTFSGNTIYF. The complete variable domain, with remaining parts taken from reference TRBV19 and TRBJ1-3, reads DGGITQSPKYLFRKEGQNVTLSCEQNLNHDAMYWYRQDPGQGLRLIYYSQIVNDFQKGDIAEGYSVSREKKESFPLTVTSAQKNPTAFYLCASSTTFSGNTIYFGEGSWLTVV.

The chain links TRBV5-4 to TRBJ2-1, with 8 bases matching TRBD1. V was clipped by 1 base and J by 6 bases; unmatched bases: 6. The CDR3 has 15 amino acids. Per the germline V gene, CDR1 is SGHNT and CDR2 is YYREEE (reference sequence). Written as DNA, the CDR3 is TGTGCCAGCAGCTTGACAGGGGGAAACATCAATGAGCAGTTCTTC. It translates to CASSLTGGNINEQFF.

This clone came up a few times. The V call is TRBV5-1, the J call TRBJ1-1; unclear D gene. Trimming took off 6 bases at V and 1 base at J, with 16 bases between the two ends. Germline V gene lookup returns CDR1 SGHRS and CDR2 YFSETQ. The CDR3 has 15 amino acids. DNA of the CDR3: TGCGCCAGCAAGGTGCTGCAGGTATCGAACACTGAAGCTTTCTTT. Translation: CASKVLQVSNTEAFF.

The chain couples TRBV7-8 to TRBJ1-4, with a weak D call TRBD1 (6 bases). V lost 4 bases and J lost 5, with 11 bases in between. This CDR3 contains 14 residues. Germline CDR1 SGHVS, CDR2 FQNEAQ. CDR3 residues: CASSWTDENEKLFF. The CDR3 DNA follows: TGTGCCAGCAGCTGGACAGATGAAAATGAAAAACTGTTTTTT.

The rearrangement links TRBV5-1 to TRBJ2-3, with a tentative D call TRBD1 (6 bases). Germline V CDR1 and CDR2: SGHRS, YFSETQ. This CDR3 contains 16 residues. Trimming stripped 4 bases from V and 4 bases from J, with 19 bases between. As DNA, the CDR3 is TGCGCCAGCAGCCAGGCCCCCACAGGGAGCGCAGATACGCAGTATTTT. Translated: CASSQAPTGSADTQYF.

This rearrangement joins TRBV15 to TRBJ1-6; tentatively, D is TRBD1 (6 bases). The ends were cut back, 11 bases at V and 2 bases at J, with 13 bases in the middle. CDR1 is LNHNV, CDR2 YYDKDF, per germline (reference sequence). The CDR3 sequence is 14 residues long. The CDR3 coding sequence is TGTGCCGCCGGACAGCACGCCTATAATTCACCCCTCCACTTT. This gives the protein CAAGQHAYNSPLHF.

The V and J genes are TRBV6-4 and TRBJ2-1, with 8 bases matching TRBD2. The CDR3 contains 16 residues. Germline CDR1 reads MRHNA; CDR2 reads SNTAGT. V gave up 6 bases and J gave up 0 bases; unmatched junction bases: 7. The CDR3 DNA sequence: TGTGCCAGCAGCGAACTAGCGGCAAGCTCCTACAATGAGCAGTTCTTC. It translates to CASSELAASSYNEQFF.

The chain combines TRBV5-1 with TRBJ2-5, with 9 bases fitting TRBD2. CDR3 length: 15 residues. The V gene end was trimmed by 6 bases and the J gene end by 5 bases; junction bases not matched to a gene: 11. From germline, CDR1 is SGHRS and CDR2 YFSETQ. The CDR3 is CASTRGAGGQETQYF. CDR3 in DNA: TGCGCCAGCACCAGGGGGGCGGGAGGGCAGGAGACCCAGTACTTC.

The rearrangement uses TRBV7-3 and TRBJ2-1; 9 positions match TRBD1. V dropped 5 bases and J dropped 4; count of bases not matched to a gene: 24. The germline gives CDR1 SGHTA, CDR2 FQGTGA. This CDR3 is 21 amino acids long. CDR3 amino acids: CASSLSGTGIGAGYSYNEQFF. CDR3 DNA sequence: TGTGCCAGCAGCCTCAGCGGGACAGGGATCGGGGCGGGGTATTCTTACAATGAGCAGTTCTTC.

This chain uses TRBV29-1 with TRBJ2-1; D is perhaps TRBD1 (7 bases). CDR3 length: 12 amino acids. V lost 7 bases to trimming and J lost 6 bases, with 13 bases between them. In germline, CDR1 is SQVTM, CDR2 ANQGSEA. The CDR3 protein is CSAGRGANEQFF. The CDR3 nucleotides read TGCAGCGCCGGCAGGGGGGCCAATGAGCAGTTCTTC.

V and J are TRBV6-5 and TRBJ2-7; D possibly matches TRBD1 or TRBD2 (5 bases each). The CDR3 consists of 14 residues. V gave up 8 bases and J gave up 3 bases, with 17 bases separating them. Germline values: CDR1 MNHEY, CDR2 SVGAGI. CDR3 sequence (DNA): TGTGCCAGCGGAAGAACGGGGCAGAGCTACGAGCAGTACTTC. Translating it yields CASGRTGQSYEQYF.

V usage is TRBV19 and J usage is TRBJ2-2, with D possibly TRBD1 on 6 matching bases. Trimming stripped 11 bases from V and 5 bases from J, with 18 bases between. CDR1 and CDR2 (germline): LNHDA, SQIVND (reference sequence). The CDR3 consists of 14 residues. The CDR3 sequence: CAAKPQGRTGELFF. In nucleotides, the CDR3 is TGTGCCGCAAAGCCCCAGGGGCGGACCGGGGAGCTGTTTTTT. The full variable domain, with the rest looked up from reference TRBV19 and TRBJ2-2, is DGGITQSPKYLFRKEGQNVTLSCEQNLNHDAMYWYRQDPGQGLRLIYYSQIVNDFQKGDIAEGYSVSREKKESFPLTVTSAQKNPTAFYLCAAKPQGRTGELFFGEGSRLTVL.

This CDR3 reads CASSFLTGLRETQYF. The CDR3 DNA sequence: TGCGCCAGCAGCTTCCTAACAGGGCTCCGTGAGACCCAGTACTTC. The chain joins TRBV5-1 to TRBJ2-5, with D possibly being TRBD1 (6 bases). This CDR3 is built from 15 residues. V shed 2 bases and J shed 5 bases, with 16 bases lying between them. From germline, CDR1 is SGHRS and CDR2 YFSETQ.

Turning to this clone: The germline gene is not matched at one end of the junction; a read error may be the cause. V gene TRBV5-4 combines with J gene TRBJ1-2; 7 nucleotides align to TRBD1. There are 17 residues in the CDR3. The V gene's germline CDR1 is SGHNT and CDR2 YYREEE (reference sequence). The CDR3 region is CASSQELPRQGGHGYTF. CDR3 DNA: TGCGCCAGCAGCCAAGAATTACCCCGCCAGGGGGGCCATGGCTACACCTTC.

This rearrangement joins TRBV5-6 to TRBJ2-2; D might be TRBD2 (5 bases). The germline gives CDR1 SGHDT, CDR2 YYEEEE. V lost 4 bases to trimming and J lost 1 base, with 17 bases between them. The CDR3 sequence is 17 residues long. CDR3 in amino acids: CASSATGREGNTGELFF. Here the CDR3 DNA reads TGTGCCAGCAGCGCGACGGGAAGGGAAGGGAACACCGGGGAGCTGTTTTTT.

The chain employs TRBV6-5 and TRBJ1-2, with D possibly matching TRBD1 (6 bases). V was clipped by 5 bases and J by 8 bases, with 15 bases between them. This CDR3 contains 13 residues. Germline V gene sequence: CDR1 MNHEY, CDR2 SVGAGI. CDR3: CASSRRTGYGYTF. CDR3 nucleotide sequence: TGTGCCAGCAGTCGGAGAACAGGGTACGGCTACACCTTC.

The CDR3 sequence: CASSPSGAGDRMSTEAFF. The CDR3 DNA reads as TGTGCCAGCAGCCCATCCGGGGCAGGGGATCGTATGAGCACTGAAGCTTTCTTT. The chain combines TRBV11-1 with TRBJ1-1; D might be TRBD1 (6 bases). The CDR3 length is 18 residues. Germline V gene data show CDR1 as SGHAT and CDR2 as FQDESV (reference sequence). Trimming pared 5 bases from V and 4 bases from J, leaving 26 bases between.

V usage is TRBV18 and J usage is TRBJ2-7; possible D gene TRBD2, 6 bases. With 6 bases removed from V and 7 bases from J, the gap between germline ends came to 16 bases. Germline V gene lookup returns CDR1 KGHSH and CDR2 LQKENI. This CDR3 comprises 13 residues. The CDR3 loop is CASSPARAGEQYF. The DNA for the CDR3 is TGTGCCAGCTCCCCCGCAAGGGCGGGAGAGCAGTACTTC.

J is TRBJ2-2 and V is TRBV11-2; D ambiguous. Per germline, CDR1 SGHAT and CDR2 FQNNGV. Trimming took 0 bases from V and 0 from J, leaving 5 bases between them. CDR3 length equals 15 residues. CDR3 DNA sequence: TGTGCCAGCAGCTTAGATGGACCGAACACCGGGGAGCTGTTTTTT. It specifies CASSLDGPNTGELFF.

The CDR3 sequence: CASSSTPGAGGGYTF. CDR3 DNA: TGTGCCAGCAGCAGTACACCAGGGGCAGGGGGTGGCTACACCTTC. The chain is built from TRBV21-1 and TRBJ1-2; TRBD1 reflects the table's D call only, with no check against the DNA. TRBV21-1 is a pseudogene. The CDR3 is 15 amino acids.